This is a list of T cell receptor beta chains from one sample in a study of spatial heterogeneity in lung cancer. Each CDR3 protein gets one entry after TCRdb re-called the 5' RACE reads with MiXCR. The table lists roughly 120,000 distinct CDR3 sequences, 10% to 13% of them singletons. The sample was PBMCs, taken at follow-up. The receptor set was obtained from a female donor with early-stage non-small cell lung cancer. The CDR3 runs from the conserved cysteine through the conserved F or W. Size values are once, few and many counts, or a class for expanded clones, and some rows have none.

j_gene	abundance	v_gene	CDR3aa
TRBJ2-3	few	TRBV30	CAWSVAFFSTDTQYF
TRBJ2-1	-	TRBV29-1	CSVEAGFMSSYNEQFF
TRBJ1-2	few	TRBV19	CASSAPGTGKNYGYTF
TRBJ1-4	-	TRBV28	CASSLPLVAAEKLFF
TRBJ2-1	many	TRBV7-2	CASTVNPGYNEQFF
TRBJ2-1	-	TRBV4-3	CASSRDGLNSYNEQFF
TRBJ2-3	few	TRBV7-9	CASSLIADTQYF
TRBJ2-5	many	TRBV2	CASNGQGATQYF
TRBJ2-5	few	TRBV29-1	CSVEVSAQETQYF
TRBJ2-7	many	TRBV4-1	CASSQDFVRAAGEQYF
TRBJ1-3	-	TRBV6-5	CASRFRQFSGNTIYF
TRBJ2-1	few	TRBV21-1	CASRQTLSVGDNEQFF
TRBJ1-5	-	TRBV27	CASSLSSRYSNQPQHF
TRBJ2-5	few	TRBV9	CASSVGQRRETQYF
TRBJ2-2	few	TRBV7-7	CASRMAGGSGELFF
TRBJ2-2	-	TRBV7-6	CASSPGVAGIGELFF
TRBJ2-7	few	TRBV28	CASSLINRGAYEQYF
TRBJ1-5	-	TRBV7-9	CASSLGENRGQPQHF
TRBJ1-4	few	TRBV20-1	CSAPGGSNEKLFF
TRBJ2-3	few	TRBV28	CASSLSASGIRTDTQYF
TRBJ2-2	few	TRBV11-2	CASSFGIHRAAGELFF
TRBJ2-1	-	TRBV5-1	CASQTGWDDNEQFF
TRBJ2-1	-	TRBV6-5	CASSYSNRGPANEQFF
TRBJ2-1	few	TRBV11-2	CASSFSGRRNEQFF
TRBJ2-3	few	TRBV7-9	CASSSGLAGEISTDTQYF
TRBJ2-6	-	TRBV27	CASSGGQISGANVLTF
TRBJ2-7	few	TRBV29-1	CSVAVFYEQYF
TRBJ2-2	-	TRBV29-1	CSAGGRTTNTGELFF
TRBJ1-5	few	TRBV2	CASRRRGGEPQHF